Following are 27 T cell receptor beta chains from one sample sequenced in a study of shared clonotypes between healthy human individuals. CD45RO-negative cells were positively selected for CCR7, leaving out terminally differentiated effector memory CD45RA+ cells. Some clones are missing from TCRdb's copy, which holds only in-frame ones; the method was immunoSEQ multiplex PCR. This table has around 1,900,000 clones, over 85% appearing once. The sequenced material came from naive CD8+ T cells from PBMCs. These receptors were collected from a young man in good health. Some clones in this sample may be carry-over from other donors' samples.

The chain links TRBV7-2 to TRBJ1-5; TRBD1 aligns across 7 bases. J gave up 0 bases and V 5 bases, and 4 bases lay outside the gene matches. The CDR3 sequence is 15 residues long. In germline, CDR1 is SGHTA, CDR2 FQGNSA. CDR3: CASSPGQYSNQPQHF. DNA of the CDR3: TGTGCCAGCAGCCCGGGACAGTATAGCAATCAGCCCCAGCATTTT. The full variable domain, rest sourced from reference TRBV7-2 and TRBJ1-5, is GAGVSQSPSNKVTEKGKDVELRCDPISGHTALYWYRQSLGQGLEFLIYFQGNSAPDKSGLPSDRFSAERTGGSVSTLTIQRTQQEDSAVYLCASSPGQYSNQPQHFGDGTRLSIL.

The chain employs TRBV7-9 and TRBJ1-2; 8 positions agree with TRBD1. The germline V gene has CDR1 SEHNR and CDR2 FQNEAQ (reference sequence). There are 17 residues in the CDR3. V trimming: 5 bases; J trimming: 2 bases; junction bases outside the gene matches: 13. CDR3 DNA: TGTGCCAGCAGCGCGGCCCCACAGGGGGAGGTAAACTATGGCTACACCTTC. It specifies CASSAAPQGEVNYGYTF.

The chain couples TRBV7-9 to TRBJ2-2; D is perhaps TRBD1 (6 bases). Trimming took off 5 bases at V and 0 bases at J, with 16 bases between the two ends. The CDR3 contains 17 residues. CDR1 and CDR2 from the germline V gene are SEHNR and FQNEAQ (reference sequence). In DNA, the CDR3 is TGTGCCAGCAGCAAGCGCGACAGGATCGCGAACACCGGGGAGCTGTTTTTT. Protein product: CASSKRDRIANTGELFF.

The chain combines TRBV7-8 with TRBJ2-1; 13 bases align to TRBD2. Germline V lookup: CDR1 SGHVS, CDR2 FQNEAQ. This CDR3 comprises 18 residues. V lost 1 base and J lost 1; bases outside the gene matches: 4. The CDR3 loop reads CASSLVAGLAGSYNEQFF. CDR3 in DNA: TGTGCCAGCAGCTTAGTGGCGGGACTAGCGGGGTCCTACAATGAGCAGTTCTTC.

This rearrangement joins TRBV30 to TRBJ1-2; D is uncertain. The germline V gene encodes CDR1 GTSNPN and CDR2 SVGIG (reference sequence). The CDR3 length is 13 residues. The V gene lost 0 bases and the J gene lost 2 bases, with 7 bases spanning the gap. The CDR3 spells CAWSVRQNYGYTF. CDR3 DNA sequence: TGTGCCTGGAGTGTACGGCAGAACTATGGCTACACCTTC.

The chain combines TRBV11-2 with TRBJ2-7, with 8 bases matching TRBD2. The CDR3 length is 14 residues. The germline CDR1 and CDR2 sequences are SGHAT and FQNNGV. The J segment lost 4 bases and the V segment lost 4 bases, leaving 6 bases of the junction unmatched. CDR3 in amino acids: CASSSSGGGYEQYF. In DNA, the CDR3 is TGTGCCAGCAGCTCAAGCGGGGGCGGTTACGAGCAGTACTTC.

The genes are TRBV9 and TRBJ1-1; a possible D gene is TRBD1 (5 bases). V dropped 4 bases and J dropped 4 bases, with 14 bases sitting between them. Germline V gives CDR1 SGDLS, CDR2 YYNGEE. The CDR3 runs to 14 residues. The CDR3 bases are TGTGCCAGCAGCCCCGGAGAGGGGCTCACTGAAGCTTTCTTT. Translating it yields CASSPGEGLTEAFF.

This clone was seen only once. The chain joins TRBV29-1 to TRBJ2-7; 10 nucleotides agree with TRBD2. Germline loops: CDR1 SQVTM, CDR2 ANQGSEA. The trim removed 0 bases at V and 3 bases at J, leaving 5 bases unmatched. This CDR3 spans 15 amino acids. For the CDR3, the DNA is TGCAGCGTTGAAGACGGGACTAGCGCGGGCTACGAGCAGTACTTC. Amino acid sequence: CSVEDGTSAGYEQYF.

The chain combines TRBV29-1 with TRBJ1-1; D is ambiguous. With 0 bases removed from V and 10 bases from J, the gap between germline ends came to 15 bases. The germline V gene has CDR1 SQVTM and CDR2 ANQGSEA. CDR3 size: 13 residues. The CDR3 DNA reads TGCAGCGTTGAAGAATCGGCGTATCGGGGAGCTTTCTTT. This codes for CSVEESAYRGAFF.

The J gene is TRBJ1-2, the V gene TRBV4-1; D might be TRBD1 (6 bases). V was pared by 3 bases and J by 2 bases, with 16 bases between. Per germline, CDR1 MGHRA and CDR2 YSYEKL. This CDR3 spans 16 amino acids. DNA for the CDR3: TGCGCCAGCAGCCAGATACCGGGACAAGGAAACTATGGCTACACCTTC. It yields the protein CASSQIPGQGNYGYTF.

As concerns this clone: One end of the junction is discordant with germline, which a read error may explain. Additional DNA sequences in this sample encode the identical CDR3. The V call is TRBV29-1, the J call TRBJ2-7; D may match TRBD1 or TRBD2 (6 bases each). CDR1 and CDR2 from the germline V gene are SQVTM and ANQGSEA. This CDR3 comprises 14 residues. CDR3 region: CSVEVGGPPYEQYF. The DNA for the CDR3 is TGCAGCGTGGAAGTTGGGGGGCCCCCTTACGAGCAGTACTTC.

The sample holds one count of this clone. The chain combines TRBV28 with TRBJ2-7; maybe TRBD2 (6 bases). With 11 bases removed from V and 5 bases from J, the gap between germline ends came to 16 bases. The germline V gene has CDR1 MDHEN and CDR2 SYDVKM. This CDR3 is built from 12 residues. As DNA, the CDR3 is TGTGCCGGAGGGACTGTCGGCAACGAGCAGTACTTC. It yields the protein CAGGTVGNEQYF.

The CDR3 loop reads CATPAATNEKLFF. As DNA, the CDR3 is TGTGCCACCCCGGCCGCAACTAATGAAAAACTGTTTTTT. The chain carries TRBV7-9 and TRBJ1-4; D unclear. The CDR3 totals 13 residues. Trimming cost V 10 bases and J 0 bases, with 9 bases left between them. Germline assignment: CDR1 SEHNR and CDR2 FQNEAQ (reference sequence). Full variable domain (rest looked up from reference TRBV7-9 and TRBJ1-4): DTGVSQNPRHKITKRGQNVTFRCDPISEHNRLYWYRQTLGQGPEFLTYFQNEAQLEKSRLLSDRFSAERPKGSFSTLEIQRTEQGDSAMYLCATPAATNEKLFFGSGTQLSVL.

This clone was detected only once. The chain employs TRBV7-9 and TRBJ1-5; D may be TRBD1 (6 bases). The germline V gene has CDR1 SEHNR and CDR2 FQNEAQ (reference sequence). V gave up 1 base and J gave up 5 bases, with 12 bases separating them. The CDR3 loop spans 15 amino acids. DNA for the CDR3: TGTGCCAGCAGCTTAGGTGCAGGGGAGTATCAGCCCCAGCATTTT. This gives the protein CASSLGAGEYQPQHF.

With regard to this clone: At the DNA level, this CDR3 is encoded by other sequences in the same sample as well. This sequence joins TRBV27 and TRBJ2-7; TRBD1 aligns across 7 bases. V shed 7 bases and J 2 bases; nucleotides not matched to a gene: 2. Germline V gene sequence: CDR1 MNHEY, CDR2 SMNVEV (reference sequence). The CDR3 contains 12 residues. The CDR3 nucleotides read TGTGCCAGCACCGGACAGGCCTACGAGCAGTACTTC. Its protein product is CASTGQAYEQYF.

This clone was seen once. The V call is TRBV5-1, the J call TRBJ2-7, with D unclear. Trimming left V 0 bases short and J 2 bases short, with 9 bases between. The germline V gene encodes CDR1 SGHRS and CDR2 YFSETQ. The length of the CDR3 is 14 residues. The CDR3 DNA reads TGCGCCAGCAGCTTGGGGCAGTTGGCCTACGAGCAGTACTTC. Protein: CASSLGQLAYEQYF.

This clone occurred once. V is TRBV6-5 and J is TRBJ1-1; 9 positions agree with TRBD1. V dropped 2 bases and J dropped 5; count of bases not matched to a gene: 3. Germline-derived CDR1 and CDR2 are MNHEY and SVGAGI. CDR3 length: 14 amino acids. CDR3 residues: CASSYGTGRTEAFF. The CDR3 DNA reads TGTGCCAGCAGTTACGGGACAGGGAGGACTGAAGCTTTCTTT.

This clone was counted once. The chain combines TRBV6-5 with TRBJ2-7; D tentatively reads TRBD1 or TRBD2 (6 bases each). Germline assignment: CDR1 MNHEY and CDR2 SVGAGI. The CDR3 covers 14 residues. Trimming removed 4 bases from V and 4 bases from J, with 14 bases in between. The CDR3 here is CASSLGGAGYEQYF. The CDR3 DNA reads TGTGCCAGCAGTTTAGGGGGAGCGGGTTACGAGCAGTACTTC.

The CDR3 here is CASSEFTGSYEQYF. The CDR3 DNA reads TGCGCCAGCAGTGAGTTCACGGGTTCCTACGAGCAGTACTTC. The chain recombines TRBV10-2 with TRBJ2-7; D is ambiguous. The ends were cut back, 1 base at V and 1 base at J, with 8 bases in the middle. The CDR3 loop spans 14 amino acids. Germline V gene data show CDR1 as WSHSY and CDR2 as SAAADI.

This sequence joins TRBV28 and TRBJ2-5, with D unclear. CDR3 size: 12 residues. Deletions cut 6 bases from V and 4 bases from J, with 9 bases between. From germline, CDR1 is MDHEN and CDR2 SYDVKM. Written as DNA, the CDR3 is TGTGCCAGCAGGAATCCCGGAGAGACCCAGTACTTC. Translating gives CASRNPGETQYF.

J is TRBJ1-5 and V is TRBV19; 7 nucleotides agree with TRBD1. CDR1 and CDR2 from the germline V gene are LNHDA and SQIVND (reference sequence). The junction had 9 bases not matched to a gene; V was cut back by 6 bases and J by 4 bases. The length of the CDR3 is 15 residues. In DNA form, the CDR3 reads TGTGCCAGTAGAACCGACAGGGAGGGGAATCAGCCCCAGCATTTT. Its protein is CASRTDREGNQPQHF.

The chain joins TRBV12-5 to TRBJ2-1; D might be TRBD2 (6 bases). The CDR3 covers 13 residues. Germline V gene data show CDR1 as LGHNT and CDR2 as FRNRAP. Trimming pared 7 bases from V and 3 bases from J, leaving 10 bases between. CDR3 sequence reads: CASAGGGYNEQFF. CDR3 bases: TGTGCTAGTGCCGGGGGTGGCTACAATGAGCAGTTCTTC.

This clone showed up just a few times. The same CDR3 can be traced to other DNA sequences in this sample. The V call is TRBV10-3, the J call TRBJ1-2, with D possibly being TRBD1 (6 bases). The CDR3 covers 13 residues. V shed 3 bases and J shed 6 bases, with 11 bases lying between them. Germline V CDR1 and CDR2: ENHRY, SYGVKD. CDR3 in DNA: TGTGCCATCAGTGAAGGCAGGACAGATGGCTACACCTTC. It translates to CAISEGRTDGYTF.

This chain connects TRBV7-9 to TRBJ2-5; tentative D call: TRBD2 (6 bases). V was shortened by 5 bases and J by 3 bases, with 16 bases between the two germline ends. This CDR3 comprises 15 residues. From germline, CDR1 is SEHNR and CDR2 FQNEAQ (reference sequence). As DNA, the CDR3 is TGTGCCAGCAGCCCTAGCTTCGGGAGCAAAGAGACCCAGTACTTC. Residues: CASSPSFGSKETQYF.

This rearrangement joins TRBV27 to TRBJ2-3, with 9 positions matching TRBD2. Germline V gene data show CDR1 as MNHEY and CDR2 as SMNVEV (reference sequence). V gave up 6 bases and J gave up 4 bases; unmatched junction bases: 5. The CDR3 runs 14 residues. The CDR3: CASRGGRASDTQYF. DNA of the CDR3: TGTGCCAGCAGAGGCGGGAGGGCCTCAGATACGCAGTATTTT.

This clone was seen once. V gene TRBV29-1 combines with J gene TRBJ1-1; D gene unclear. Germline loops: CDR1 SQVTM, CDR2 ANQGSEA. The CDR3 totals 12 residues. V lost 6 bases and J lost 3, with 11 bases in between. The CDR3 DNA reads as TGCAGCGTCCAAGATGGGGACACTGAAGCTTTCTTT. Its translation is CSVQDGDTEAFF.

This chain connects TRBV6-6 to TRBJ1-1; tentative D call: TRBD1 (6 bases). CDR3 length: 15 residues. CDR1 is MNHNY, CDR2 SVGAGI, per germline (reference sequence). CDR3 residues: CALSEQGLENTEAFF. In DNA form, the CDR3 reads TGTGCTTTGTCAGAGCAGGGGCTGGAGAACACTGAAGCTTTCTTT.